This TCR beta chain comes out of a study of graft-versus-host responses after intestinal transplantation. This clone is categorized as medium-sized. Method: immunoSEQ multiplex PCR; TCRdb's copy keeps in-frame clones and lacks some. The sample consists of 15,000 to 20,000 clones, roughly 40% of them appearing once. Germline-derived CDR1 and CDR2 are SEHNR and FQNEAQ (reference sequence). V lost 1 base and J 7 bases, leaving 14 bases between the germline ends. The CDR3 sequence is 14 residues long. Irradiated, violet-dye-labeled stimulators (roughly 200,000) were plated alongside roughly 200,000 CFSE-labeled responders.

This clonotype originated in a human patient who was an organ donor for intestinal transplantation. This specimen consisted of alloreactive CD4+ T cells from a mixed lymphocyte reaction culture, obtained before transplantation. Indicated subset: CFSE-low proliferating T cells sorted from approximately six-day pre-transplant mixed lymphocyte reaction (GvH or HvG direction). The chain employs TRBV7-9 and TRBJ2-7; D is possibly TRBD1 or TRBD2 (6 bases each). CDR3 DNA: TGTGCCAGCAGCTTAGAGGGGGGAGTGAGAGAGCAGTACTTC. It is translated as CASSLEGGVREQYF.